The clone carrying this TCR beta chain was observed a handful of times. MiXCR, applied by TCRdb to the 5' RACE reads, yields one record per CDR3 protein. The sample holds 340,000 or so distinct CDR3 sequences, 10% to 15% seen once. The sample belongs to a study of T-cell memory formation after mild COVID-19. V lost 1 base to trimming and J lost 3 bases; unmatched junction nucleotides: 5. CDR1 is SGHRS and CDR2 is YFSETQ in the germline V gene. This CDR3 contains 16 residues. This sequence originates from a man aged 18-30 years who had mild COVID-19 (a few samples of this study predate the infection). Cell type and time point are not known. Sequenced sample: PBMCs or a T cell subset sorted from them (not recorded which). This chain joins TRBV5-1 and TRBJ2-1, with 9 bases that match TRBD1. Here the CDR3 reads CASSLWSGQGYNEQFF. DNA of the CDR3: TGCGCCAGCAGCTTGTGGTCGGGACAGGGCTACAATGAGCAGTTCTTC.